The source of this T cell receptor beta chain is a study of molecular identifiers for immune sequencing clone quantification. Study background: Replicate runs used RNA from about 20,000 or 100,000 naive CD8 cells, which was split five ways into aliquots, and four of those aliquots were then sequenced.

Bulk libraries came from a prior protocol with listed TCR primers. MiXCR, run by TCRdb on the PCR reads, gives a single entry per CDR3 protein. This sample yields 400,000 to 600,000 distinct CDR3 sequences, of which 25% are seen a single time; just over 0.75% belongs to the top ten. The CD8+CD4-CCR7+CD45RA+ phenotype defined the sorted naive CD8 T cells. CDR1 is SEHNR and CDR2 is FQNEAQ in the germline V gene (reference sequence). Trimming shortened V by 1 base and J by 7 bases, and 11 bases separated the two germline ends. The length of the CDR3 is 13 residues. This clonotype was counted many times. The gene calls are TRBV7-9 and TRBJ2-7; a weak D match, TRBD2 (5 bases). Sequencing used naive CD8+ T cells from blood, with Jurkat cell RNA spiked in. The subset is: FACS-sorted CD8+CD4-CCR7+CD45RA+ naive T cells. The source is a human donor in good health. Some libraries in this study had Jurkat cell RNA spiked in. CDR3 sequence (DNA): TGTGCCAGCAGCTTAGTCGAGGGAGAGGAGCAGTACTTC. Translated: CASSLVEGEEQYF.